In its sample, the clone carrying this T cell receptor (beta chain) was seen many times. Its antigen is undetermined. Amplified TCR beta CDR3 regions derived from RNA transcripts. With the HTBI primer set, the TCR CDR3 went through a first round of RT-PCR. TCRdb re-called the multiplex PCR reads through MiXCR, storing one row per CDR3 protein. The sample lists roughly 500,000 distinct CDR3 sequences, around 45% occurring once. These data come from a study of T cells in Graves' hyperthyroidism and ophthalmopathy. Study observations and caveats: Onset of ophthalmopathy came a median 6.5 months after the model predicted it.

Trimming cost V 8 bases and J 6 bases; bases outside gene matches: 18. The CDR3 is 17 residues long. CDR1 is MNHEY, CDR2 SVGAGI, per germline. Any patient presenting with uncontrolled infection, other autoimmune disease, pregnancy or lactation was left out. The genes are TRBV6-5 and TRBJ2-2; 7 bases fit TRBD1. Source material: peripheral blood or thyroid tissue (not recorded which). The sequence came from an adult woman with Graves' disease, either hyperthyroidism or ophthalmopathy (not recorded which). CDR3 nucleotide sequence: TGTGCCAGCGGAAGGGACAGAAAGGCGGGTTTGTCCGGGGAGCTGTTTTTT. It codes for CASGRDRKAGLSGELFF.